The clone carrying this T cell receptor (beta chain) was seen ten or more times. Its target is not known. The data originate from a study of molecular identifiers for immune sequencing clone quantification. Broader study findings: Single-cell amounts of spiked Jurkat TCR RNA were reportedly detectable among about a million naive cells. Highly expanded clone sizes could end up underestimated if a barcode were shared by identical TCR molecules.

Germline V gives CDR1 SGHAT, CDR2 FQNNGV. Unmatched junction bases numbered 8, after V lost 0 bases and J lost 7 bases. The CDR3 has 15 amino acids. TCRdb fed the PCR reads into MiXCR, producing one record per CDR3 protein. The data contain about 640,000 distinct CDR3 sequences, 20% of them singletons. The sequence was collected from a human donor in good health. Some libraries in this study had Jurkat cell RNA spiked in. Sequencing input: naive CD8+ T cells from blood, with Jurkat cell RNA spiked in. Subset given: FACS-sorted CD8+CD4-CCR7+CD45RA+ naive T cells. The chain is built from TRBV11-2 and TRBJ1-1; TRBD1 aligns across 7 bases. In DNA, the CDR3 is TGTGCCAGCAGCTTAGACACGGGACAGCGTAATGAAGCTTTCTTT. It specifies CASSLDTGQRNEAFF.